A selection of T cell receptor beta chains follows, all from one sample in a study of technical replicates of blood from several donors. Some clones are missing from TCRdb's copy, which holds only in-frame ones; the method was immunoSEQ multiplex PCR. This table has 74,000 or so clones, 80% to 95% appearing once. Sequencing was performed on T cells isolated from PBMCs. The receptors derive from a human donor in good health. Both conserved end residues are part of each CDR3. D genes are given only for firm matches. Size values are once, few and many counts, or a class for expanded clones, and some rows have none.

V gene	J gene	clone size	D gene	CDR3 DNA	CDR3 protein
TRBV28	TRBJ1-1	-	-	TGTGCCAGCAGTTCGACAGGCCTTGGGGTCATGAACACTGAAGCTTTCTTT	CASSSTGLGVMNTEAFF
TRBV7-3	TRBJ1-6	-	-	TGTGCCAGCAGCTTACAGGGTAATTCACCCCTCCACTTT	CASSLQGNSPLHF
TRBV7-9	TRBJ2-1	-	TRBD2	TGTGCCAGCAGAAAAAGAGACGGGACTAGCGGGGTCCACAATGAGCAGTTCTTC	CASRKRDGTSGVHNEQFF
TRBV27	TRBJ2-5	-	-	TGTGCCAGCAGTTCTCCCCAACGGTCCCAGTACTTC	CASSSPQRSQYF
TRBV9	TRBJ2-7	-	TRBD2	TGTGCCAGCAGCGTAAGCCTAGCGGAAACCTACGAGCAGTACTTC	CASSVSLAETYEQYF
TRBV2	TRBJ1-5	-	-	TGTGCCAGCAGTGAAGGACAGATATTTAGCAATCAGCCCCAGCATTTT	CASSEGQIFSNQPQHF
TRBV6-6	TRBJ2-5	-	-	TGTGCCAGCAGAACTAAGGGGGAGACCCAGTACTTC	CASRTKGETQYF
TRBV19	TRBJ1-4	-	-	TGTGCCAGTACCTCGGGAGTCGGCCGCGAAAAACTGTTTTTT	CASTSGVGREKLFF
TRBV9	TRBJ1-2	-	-	TGTGCCAGCAGCGTAGAGGGATTGGACTCCCGAGGCTACACCTTC	CASSVEGLDSRGYTF
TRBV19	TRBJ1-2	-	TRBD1	TGTGCCAGTAGTGAAAAGACAGGGGGCGACGGCTACACCTTC	CASSEKTGGDGYTF
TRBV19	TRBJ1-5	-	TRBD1	TGTGCCAGTATGCAGGGACAGGGGGCGCGGGGTCAGCCCCAGCATTTT	CASMQGQGARGQPQHF
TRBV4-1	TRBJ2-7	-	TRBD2	TGCGCCAGCAGCCTATGGGGGAAAGCGGGAGGGCCTCACGAGCAGTACTTC	CASSLWGKAGGPHEQYF
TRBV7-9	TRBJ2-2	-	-	TGTGCCAGCAGCTTAGTTCCCTGGACCGGGAGAGTCACCGGGGAGCTGTTTTTT	CASSLVPWTGRVTGELFF
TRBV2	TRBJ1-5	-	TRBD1	TGTGCCAGCCGACAGGGGTCCTCTCATCAGCCCCAGCATTTT	CASRQGSSHQPQHF
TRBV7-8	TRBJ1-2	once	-	TGTGCCAGCAGCCGAGAAAGGAACAGGTGGAGTAACTCTGGCTACACCTTC	CASSRERNRWSNSGYTF
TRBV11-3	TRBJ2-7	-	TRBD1	TGTGCCAGCAGCGCTTCCGGGACAGGAGCCTACGAGCAGTACTTC	CASSASGTGAYEQYF
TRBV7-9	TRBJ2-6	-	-	TGTGCCAGCAGCTTATCTCAGTTCTTCTCTGGGGCCAACGTCCTGACTTTC	CASSLSQFFSGANVLTF
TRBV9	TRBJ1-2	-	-	TGTGCCAGCAGCGACCCGGGAATAACCTACACCTTC	CASSDPGITYTF
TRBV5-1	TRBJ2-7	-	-	TGCGCCAGCAAAATTTCTGCGGCCCCCTACGAGCAGTACTTC	CASKISAAPYEQYF
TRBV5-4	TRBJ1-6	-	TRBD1	TGTGCCAGCAGCCCCACAGGGGGACTCTACTTAAATTCACCCCTCCACTTT	CASSPTGGLYLNSPLHF
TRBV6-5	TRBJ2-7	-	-	TGTGCCAGCAGGCCCGGGGGATCACAGGGGACCGAGTACTTC	CASRPGGSQGTEYF
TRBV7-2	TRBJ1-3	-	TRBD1	TGTGCCAGCAGCCAGGGGACAGCTAACACCATATATTTT	CASSQGTANTIYF
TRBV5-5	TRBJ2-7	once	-	TGTGCCAGCAGGGCGGGCAACGAGCAGTACTTC	CASRAGNEQYF
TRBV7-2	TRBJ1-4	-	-	TGTGCCAGCAGCCCCGGACAGACAACTAATGAAAAACTGTTTTTT	CASSPGQTTNEKLFF
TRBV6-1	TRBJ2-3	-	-	TGTGCCAGCAGTGGTGGGACATCTAGCACAGATACGCAGTATTTT	CASSGGTSSTDTQYF
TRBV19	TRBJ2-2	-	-	TGTGCCAGTAGTATACGAGGGACCGGGGAGCTGTTTTTT	CASSIRGTGELFF
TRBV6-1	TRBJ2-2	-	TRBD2	TGTGCCAGCAGAGTAGCGGGGTCCGGGGAGCTGTTTTTT	CASRVAGSGELFF
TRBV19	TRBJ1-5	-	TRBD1	TGTGCCAGTACCCTCTTCGGGGGACAGGGAGATCAGCCCCAGCATTTT	CASTLFGGQGDQPQHF
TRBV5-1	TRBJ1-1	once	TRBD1	TGCGCCAGCAGCTACACAGGGGGCGCGTCCACTGAAGCTTTCTTT	CASSYTGGASTEAFF
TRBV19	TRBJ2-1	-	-	TGTGCCAGTAGTATAGATGGCGACAGGCACAATGAGCAGTTCTTC	CASSIDGDRHNEQFF
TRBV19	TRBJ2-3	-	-	TGTGCCAGTAGTACAACAAGGGGGAGGGCAGATACGCAGTATTTT	CASSTTRGRADTQYF
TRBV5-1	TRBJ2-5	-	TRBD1	TGCGCCAGCAGCTTGGGGGACAGGGCCCAAGAGACCCAGTACTTC	CASSLGDRAQETQYF
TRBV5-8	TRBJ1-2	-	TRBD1	TGTGCCAGCAGCCTAGCCCGGGACAGGAGGGTAACGAACTATGGCTACACCTTC	CASSLARDRRVTNYGYTF
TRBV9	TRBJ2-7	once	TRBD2	TGTGCCAGCAGCGTAAGCCTAGCGGGGGGGTTCCACGAGCAGTACTTC	CASSVSLAGGFHEQYF